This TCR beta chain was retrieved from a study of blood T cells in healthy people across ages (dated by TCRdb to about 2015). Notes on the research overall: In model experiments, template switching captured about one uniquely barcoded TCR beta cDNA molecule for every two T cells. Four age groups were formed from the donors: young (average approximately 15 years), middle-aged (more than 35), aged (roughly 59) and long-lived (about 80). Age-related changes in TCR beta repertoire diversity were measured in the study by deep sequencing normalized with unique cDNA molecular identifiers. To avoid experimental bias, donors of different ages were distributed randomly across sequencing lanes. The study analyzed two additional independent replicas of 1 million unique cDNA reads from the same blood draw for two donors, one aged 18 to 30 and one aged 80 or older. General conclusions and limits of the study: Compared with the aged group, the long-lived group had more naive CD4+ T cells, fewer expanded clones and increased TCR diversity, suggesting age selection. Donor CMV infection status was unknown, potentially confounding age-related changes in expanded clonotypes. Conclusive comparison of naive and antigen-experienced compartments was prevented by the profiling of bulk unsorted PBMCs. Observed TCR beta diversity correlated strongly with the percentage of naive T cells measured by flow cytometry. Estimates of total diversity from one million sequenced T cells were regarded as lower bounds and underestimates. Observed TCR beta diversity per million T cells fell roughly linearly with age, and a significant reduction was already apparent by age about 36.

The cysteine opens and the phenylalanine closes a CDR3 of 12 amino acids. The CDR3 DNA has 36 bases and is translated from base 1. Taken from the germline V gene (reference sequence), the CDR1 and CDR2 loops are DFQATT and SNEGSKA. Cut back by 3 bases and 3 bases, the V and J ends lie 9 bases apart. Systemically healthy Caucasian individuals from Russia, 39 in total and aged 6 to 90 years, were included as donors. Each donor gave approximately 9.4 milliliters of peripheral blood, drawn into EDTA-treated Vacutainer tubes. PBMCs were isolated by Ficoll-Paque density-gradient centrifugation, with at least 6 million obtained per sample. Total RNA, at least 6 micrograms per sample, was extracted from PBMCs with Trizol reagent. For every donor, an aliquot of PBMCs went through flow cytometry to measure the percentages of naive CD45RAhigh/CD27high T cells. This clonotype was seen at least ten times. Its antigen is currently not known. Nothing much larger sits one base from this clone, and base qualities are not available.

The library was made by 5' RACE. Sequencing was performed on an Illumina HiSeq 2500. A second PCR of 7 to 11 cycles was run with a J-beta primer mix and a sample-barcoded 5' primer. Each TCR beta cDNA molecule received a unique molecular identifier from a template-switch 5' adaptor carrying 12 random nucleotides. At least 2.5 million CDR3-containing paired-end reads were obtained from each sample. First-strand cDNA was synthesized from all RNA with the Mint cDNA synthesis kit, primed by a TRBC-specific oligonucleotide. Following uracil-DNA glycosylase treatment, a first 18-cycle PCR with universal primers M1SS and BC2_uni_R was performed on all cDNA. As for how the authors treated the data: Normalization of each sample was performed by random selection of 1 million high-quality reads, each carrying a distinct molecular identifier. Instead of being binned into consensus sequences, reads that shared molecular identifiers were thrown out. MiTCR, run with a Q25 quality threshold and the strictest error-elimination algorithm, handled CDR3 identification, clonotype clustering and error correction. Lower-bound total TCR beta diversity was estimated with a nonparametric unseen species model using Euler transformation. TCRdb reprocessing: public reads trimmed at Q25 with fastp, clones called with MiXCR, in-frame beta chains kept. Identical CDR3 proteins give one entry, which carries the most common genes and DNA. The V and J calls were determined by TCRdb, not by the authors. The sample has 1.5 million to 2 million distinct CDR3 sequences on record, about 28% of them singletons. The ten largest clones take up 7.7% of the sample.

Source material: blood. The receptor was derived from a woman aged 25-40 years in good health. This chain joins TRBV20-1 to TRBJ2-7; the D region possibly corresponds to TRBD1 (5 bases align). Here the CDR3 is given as CSASVTDYEQYF. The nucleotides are TGCAGTGCTAGTGTGACAGACTACGAGCAGTACTTC.